This T cell receptor (beta chain) derives from a study of shared clonotypes between healthy human individuals. Study information: Donors consisted of two women and a few men between 18 and 49.

The data were produced by immunoSEQ multiplex PCR, yet TCRdb's version contains in-frame clones alone and is incomplete. The sample includes 400,000 to 500,000 clones, 79% of them seen just once. Germline V gives CDR1 GTSNPN, CDR2 SVGIG (reference sequence). This CDR3 is built from 15 residues. V was clipped by 4 bases and J by 4 bases, with 19 bases between them. This sequence was found in a woman aged 40 to 50 in good health. Some clones in this sample may be carry-over from other donors' samples. Sequences were obtained from PBMCs. V gene TRBV30 combines with J gene TRBJ2-5, with a weak D call TRBD1 (6 bases). The CDR3 DNA reads TGTGCCTGGAAGATATTGGACAGCGGAGGAGAGACCCAGTACTTC. Its protein is CAWKILDSGGETQYF.